The present T cell receptor beta chain was sequenced within a study of T-cell reconstitution after alpha-beta-depleted transplantation in children. Unique molecular identifiers were incorporated during preparation of the TCRbeta library. From the PCR reads, TCRdb called clonotypes with MiXCR, one entry per CDR3 protein. This sample yields some 300,000 distinct CDR3 sequences, of which 10% to 13% are seen a single time; 2% to 2.5% belongs to the top ten. This CDR3 is built from 15 residues. V was cut by 8 bases and J by 4 bases, with 21 bases left in between. The rearrangement joins TRBV12-3 or TRBV12-4 to TRBJ2-7; weak D call: TRBD2 (5 bases). The sequence came from a human donor who donated a stem cell graft to a child with acute lymphoblastic leukemia. This specimen was PBMCs from the stem cell graft donor, taken from the stem cell graft. The CDR3 DNA reads TGTGCCAGCTCTTCCGACCCACCAGGCGGGTACGAGCAGTACTTC. This sequence encodes CASSSDPPGGYEQYF.